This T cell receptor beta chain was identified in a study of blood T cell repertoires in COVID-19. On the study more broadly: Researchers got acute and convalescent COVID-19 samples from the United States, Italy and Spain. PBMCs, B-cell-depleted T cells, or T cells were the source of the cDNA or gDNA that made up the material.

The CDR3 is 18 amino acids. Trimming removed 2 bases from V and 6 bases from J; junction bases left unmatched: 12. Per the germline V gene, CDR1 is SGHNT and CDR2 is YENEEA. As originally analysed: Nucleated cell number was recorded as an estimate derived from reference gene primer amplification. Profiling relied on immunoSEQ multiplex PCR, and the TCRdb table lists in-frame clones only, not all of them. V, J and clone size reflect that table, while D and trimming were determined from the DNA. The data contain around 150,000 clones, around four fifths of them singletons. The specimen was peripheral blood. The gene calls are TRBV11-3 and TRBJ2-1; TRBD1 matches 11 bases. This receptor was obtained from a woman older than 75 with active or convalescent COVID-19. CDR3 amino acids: CASSLRDRGSYSSNEQFF. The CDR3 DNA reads TGTGCCAGCAGCTTAAGGGACAGGGGGTCGTATTCGAGCAATGAGCAGTTCTTC.